Listed here are 32 T cell receptor beta chains from one sample, sequenced in a study of T-cell reconstitution after alpha-beta-depleted transplantation in children. Preparing the TCRbeta library involved the use of unique molecular identifiers. TCRdb independently ran MiXCR on the PCR reads; one entry per CDR3 protein. Among around 480,000 distinct CDR3 sequences, about 31% were seen once, and the ten largest hold more than 2%. The source material was PBMCs from the stem cell graft donor, sampled from the stem cell graft. The receptors stem from a human donor who donated a stem cell graft to a child with aplastic anemia.

The chain is built from TRBV15 and TRBJ2-1; 8 nucleotides align to TRBD2. The germline V gene encodes CDR1 LNHNV and CDR2 YYDKDF (reference sequence). V was pared by 3 bases and J by 9 bases, with 7 bases of the junction left unmatched. The CDR3 extends over 14 amino acids. The CDR3 DNA reads TGTGCCACCAGCAGTCAGCGGGAGAGAAGTGAGCAGTTCTTC. Amino acids: CATSSQRERSEQFF. Supplemented by reference TRBV15 and TRBJ2-1, the full variable domain reads DAMVIQNPRYQVTQFGKPVTLSCSQTLNHNVMYWYQQKSSQAPKLLFHYYDKDFNNEADTPDNFQSRRPNTSFCFLDIRSPGLGDTAMYLCATSSQRERSEQFFGPGTRLTVL.

This chain joins TRBV6-2 or TRBV6-3 and TRBJ2-2; TRBD1 aligns across 8 bases. The V gene end was trimmed by 2 bases and the J gene end by 6 bases; junction bases not matched to a gene: 5. CDR1 MNHEY and CDR2 SVGEGT come from the germline V gene. This CDR3 spans 15 amino acids. The CDR3 loop reads CASSYLTGGSGELFF. The CDR3 DNA is TGTGCCAGCAGTTACCTAACAGGGGGGTCCGGGGAGCTGTTTTTT.

This clonotype occurred once. This rearrangement joins TRBV10-3 to TRBJ2-2, with TRBD2 matching 15 bases. V dropped 8 bases and J dropped 4; count of bases not matched to a gene: 17. This CDR3 is built from 20 residues. From germline, CDR1 is ENHRY and CDR2 SYGVKD. CDR3 nucleotide sequence: TGTGCCATCTACCGCCAAAGGACTAGCGGGAGGGGCGGCGTCACCGGGGAGCTGTTTTTT. The encoded protein is CAIYRQRTSGRGGVTGELFF.

This clonotype showed up just a few times. This chain links TRBV7-2 with TRBJ2-7, with TRBD2 matching over 8 bases. The CDR3 runs 13 residues. V trimming: 6 bases; J trimming: 2 bases; junction bases outside the gene matches: 3. In germline, CDR1 is SGHTA, CDR2 FQGNSA. In DNA form, the CDR3 reads TGTGCCAGCAGTTTTAGCGGGGCCTACGAGCAGTACTTC. Protein product: CASSFSGAYEQYF.

This clonotype was picked up a small number of times. This chain links TRBV7-9 with TRBJ2-1; TRBD2 might be the D (6 bases). Germline V gene lookup returns CDR1 SEHNR and CDR2 FQNEAQ (reference sequence). Trimming removed 9 bases from V and 7 bases from J, with 22 bases in between. The CDR3 totals 15 residues. The CDR3 DNA reads TGTGCCAGGGAGAAGTTTAGCGGCTTAGGGAATGAGCAGTTCTTC. Translation: CAREKFSGLGNEQFF.

The chain has TRBV10-2 and TRBJ2-3; tentatively, D is TRBD2 (6 bases). Germline CDR1 and CDR2: WSHSY and SAAADI. CDR3 length: 16 residues. V was trimmed by 10 bases and J by 4 bases, leaving 24 bases between them. The CDR3 DNA sequence: TGCGCCATAGCGCCCGTGGGGTCTCCGGGGGCAGATACGCAGTATTTT. Its translation: CAIAPVGSPGADTQYF.

J is TRBJ2-7 and V is TRBV6-1; D possibly matches TRBD1 or TRBD2 (5 bases each). The CDR3 length is 13 residues. Trimming left V 6 bases short and J 3 bases short, with 12 bases between. Germline values: CDR1 MNHNS, CDR2 SASEGT. CDR3 sequence: CASSTLGGYEQYF. The CDR3 DNA is TGTGCCAGCAGCACTCTTGGGGGCTACGAGCAGTACTTC.

The V and J genes are TRBV7-8 and TRBJ2-2; 12 nucleotides match TRBD2. From germline, CDR1 is SGHVS and CDR2 FQNEAQ. The CDR3 loop spans 18 amino acids. J was trimmed by 4 bases and V by 0 bases; bases with no gene match: 6. The CDR3 nucleotides read TGTGCCAGCAGCTTAGCCCGACTAGCGGGAGAACGCACCGGGGAGCTGTTTTTT. Protein: CASSLARLAGERTGELFF.

The rearrangement links TRBV7-9 to TRBJ2-1; D is possibly TRBD1 (5 bases). The CDR3 consists of 13 residues. The V and J ends lost 4 bases and 5 bases respectively, with 9 bases between them. Germline assignment: CDR1 SEHNR and CDR2 FQNEAQ (reference sequence). The CDR3 loop is CASSSQGDNEQFF. In nucleotides, the CDR3 is TGTGCCAGCAGCTCCCAAGGGGACAATGAGCAGTTCTTC.

V and J are TRBV5-4 and TRBJ2-5; TRBD2 matches at 9 bases. V was pared by 3 bases and J by 5 bases, with 17 bases of the junction left unmatched. Germline V gene sequence: CDR1 SGHNT, CDR2 YYREEE (reference sequence). This CDR3 comprises 18 residues. The CDR3 sequence is CASSSDRAGGPWEETQYF. DNA of the CDR3: TGTGCCAGCAGCTCGGACCGCGCGGGAGGGCCCTGGGAGGAGACCCAGTACTTC.

This chain joins TRBV29-1 and TRBJ1-2; unclear D gene. CDR1 and CDR2 from the germline V gene are SQVTM and ANQGSEA. The CDR3 runs to 13 residues. Trimming removed 0 bases from V and 4 bases from J, with 9 bases in between. The CDR3 reads CSVEDLSAYGYTF. CDR3 nucleotide sequence: TGCAGCGTTGAAGATCTTTCGGCCTATGGCTACACCTTC.

The table lists this clonotype with a few counts. The chain uses TRBV28 and TRBJ1-1; D gene ambiguous. Germline V lookup: CDR1 MDHEN, CDR2 SYDVKM. This CDR3 has 12 amino acids. Trimming removed 6 bases from V and 7 bases from J, with 12 bases in between. The chain's CDR3 is CASSQTKVEAFF. The CDR3, as DNA: TGTGCCAGCAGCCAAACAAAGGTTGAAGCTTTCTTT.

The CDR3 nucleotides read TGTGCCAGCTCGCTCAGGGGCCAGACCTACGAGCAGTACGTC. The encoded protein is CASSLRGQTYEQYV. The chain joins TRBV18 to TRBJ2-7; the D gene is possibly TRBD1 (6 bases). Looked up from germline, CDR1 is KGHSH and CDR2 is LQKENI. The CDR3 contains 14 residues. V lost 6 bases to trimming and J lost 2 bases, with 14 bases between them.

V is TRBV12-3 or TRBV12-4 and J is TRBJ1-4, with 8 bases matching TRBD1. This CDR3 region has 14 residues. V lost 5 bases to trimming and J lost 8 bases; unmatched junction nucleotides: 7. The CDR3 nucleotides are TGTGCCAGCAGTGACAGGGGAAAGAGGGAAAAACTGTTTTTT. It specifies CASSDRGKREKLFF.

This clonotype was counted once. V and J are TRBV5-1 and TRBJ1-4; D not certain. Trimming cost V 4 bases and J 0 bases, with 13 bases left between them. CDR3 length: 16 amino acids. Germline CDR1 SGHRS, CDR2 YFSETQ. In DNA, the CDR3 is TGCGCCAGCAGCGCGGGATCTTCAGCAACTAATGAAAAACTGTTTTTT. This encodes CASSAGSSATNEKLFF.

This clonotype was seen more than once but under ten times. This sequence joins TRBV6-1 and TRBJ1-2; 12 bases agree with TRBD1. Germline V gives CDR1 MNHNS, CDR2 SASEGT. CDR3 length: 15 amino acids. Germline trimming cut 6 bases from V and 7 bases from J; bases unmatched to any gene: 9. Here the CDR3 reads CASRPPGQGAPGYTF. As DNA, the CDR3 is TGTGCCAGCAGACCACCGGGACAGGGGGCGCCTGGCTACACCTTC.

The chain joins TRBV30 to TRBJ2-1, with TRBD2 matching over 11 bases. Trimming took 4 bases from V and 5 from J; bases not matched to a gene: 7. The germline CDR1 and CDR2 sequences are GTSNPN and SVGIG (reference sequence). The CDR3 runs to 15 residues. CDR3 DNA: TGTGCCTGGAAGGCGGGGGGACTAGCGGACAATGAGCAGTTCTTC. This sequence encodes CAWKAGGLADNEQFF.

The gene calls are TRBV6-1 and TRBJ1-1; D unresolved. CDR1 MNHNS and CDR2 SASEGT come from the germline V gene. This CDR3 comprises 13 residues. The ends were cut back, 6 bases at V and 1 base at J, with 9 bases in the middle. Here the CDR3 DNA reads TGTGCCAGCAGGAGCGGGAAGAACACTGAAGCTTTCTTT. Translating gives CASRSGKNTEAFF.

A few counts support this clonotype. V gene TRBV29-1 combines with J gene TRBJ1-1; D is uncertain. The germline V and J ends were trimmed by 6 bases and 1 base, with 12 bases remaining between them. CDR3 length: 13 residues. Germline values: CDR1 SQVTM, CDR2 ANQGSEA. The CDR3 loop is CSVHVSANTEAFF. The CDR3 DNA reads TGCAGCGTCCACGTTAGTGCGAACACTGAAGCTTTCTTT. Complete variable domain (other parts from reference TRBV29-1 and TRBJ1-1): SAVISQKPSRDICQRGTSLTIQCQVDSQVTMMFWYRQQPGQSLTLIATANQGSEATYESGFVIDKFPISRPNLTFSTLTVSNMSPEDSSIYLCSVHVSANTEAFFGQGTRLTVV.

The chain has TRBV9 and TRBJ2-1, with D tentatively TRBD1 or TRBD2 (6 bases each). The germline CDR1 and CDR2 sequences are SGDLS and YYNGEE. The CDR3 sequence is 15 residues long. V shed 4 bases and J shed 4 bases, with 15 bases lying between them. The CDR3 DNA is TGTGCCAGCAGCCCCTGGGGGCGGGATTACAATGAGCAGTTCTTC. It translates to CASSPWGRDYNEQFF.

V usage is TRBV7-2 and J usage is TRBJ2-2; D call uncertain. CDR3 length: 15 amino acids. Germline V gene sequence: CDR1 SGHTA, CDR2 FQGNSA. Trimming stripped 1 base from V and 0 bases from J, with 6 bases between. DNA for the CDR3: TGTGCCAGCAGCTTAGACACCGCGAACACCGGGGAGCTGTTTTTT. Amino acids: CASSLDTANTGELFF. Together with reference TRBV7-2 and TRBJ2-2, the CDR3 gives the full variable domain: GAGVSQSPSNKVTEKGKDVELRCDPISGHTALYWYRQSLGQGLEFLIYFQGNSAPDKSGLPSDRFSAERTGGSVSTLTIQRTQQEDSAVYLCASSLDTANTGELFFGEGSRLTVL.

This clonotype was detected only a few times. The V call is TRBV5-1, the J call TRBJ2-4; 8 positions agree with TRBD1. Germline assignment: CDR1 SGHRS and CDR2 YFSETQ. The CDR3 has 15 residues. The V and J ends lost 0 bases and 6 bases, in that order; junction bases with no gene match: 5. This chain's CDR3 is CASSLGQGYGNIQYF. CDR3 in DNA: TGCGCCAGCAGCTTGGGACAGGGGTATGGAAACATTCAGTACTTC.

The rearrangement uses TRBV29-1 and TRBJ1-1; D gene uncertain. Per the germline V gene, CDR1 is SQVTM and CDR2 is ANQGSEA. The length of the CDR3 is 13 residues. Trimming removed 1 base from V and 2 bases from J, with 8 bases in between. The CDR3 loop is CSVEGTRNTEAFF. CDR3 DNA: TGCAGCGTTGAAGGAACTCGTAACACTGAAGCTTTCTTT.

This chain connects TRBV6-2 or TRBV6-3 to TRBJ2-1, with D maybe TRBD2 (6 bases). Germline V gives CDR1 MNHEY, CDR2 SVGEGT. This CDR3 is built from 14 residues. V gave up 5 bases and J gave up 8 bases, with 16 bases separating them. CDR3 amino acids: CASSPSLTGDEQFF. The CDR3 DNA is TGTGCCAGCAGTCCTTCCCTCACGGGGGATGAGCAGTTCTTC.

This clonotype appeared a few times. The CDR3 loop reads CATLQGVGNTEAFF. CDR3 sequence (DNA): TGTGCCACCCTTCAGGGAGTGGGGAACACTGAAGCTTTCTTT. V usage is TRBV5-5 and J usage is TRBJ1-1; D is perhaps TRBD1 (5 bases). This CDR3 is built from 14 residues. The V gene lost 9 bases and the J gene lost 1 base, with 16 bases spanning the gap. Germline V CDR1 and CDR2: SGHKS, YYEKEE (reference sequence).

V is TRBV19 and J is TRBJ2-1; 15 nucleotides line up with TRBD2. Trimming cost V 3 bases and J 3 bases; bases outside gene matches: 15. CDR1 and CDR2 from the germline V gene are LNHDA and SQIVND (reference sequence). The CDR3 contains 21 residues. CDR3 DNA sequence: TGTGCCAGTAGTATGATCCCTGGACTAGCGGGAGGGCCGAGAAGCTACAATGAGCAGTTCTTC. Its protein product is CASSMIPGLAGGPRSYNEQFF. Together with reference TRBV19 and TRBJ2-1, the CDR3 gives the full variable domain: DGGITQSPKYLFRKEGQNVTLSCEQNLNHDAMYWYRQDPGQGLRLIYYSQIVNDFQKGDIAEGYSVSREKKESFPLTVTSAQKNPTAFYLCASSMIPGLAGGPRSYNEQFFGPGTRLTVL.

The genes are TRBV4-1 and TRBJ1-5; no reliable D call. This CDR3 has 15 residues. CDR1 and CDR2 (germline): MGHRA, YSYEKL. Trimming pared 4 bases from V and 0 bases from J, leaving 10 bases between. The CDR3 nucleotides read TGCGCCAGCAGCCCCCGGGCGGATAGCAATCAGCCCCAGCATTTT. It specifies CASSPRADSNQPQHF.

The CDR3 reads CSVEPPNEQFF. In nucleotides, the CDR3 is TGCAGCGTTGAACCGCCCAATGAGCAGTTCTTC. The V and J genes are TRBV29-1 and TRBJ2-1, with D unresolved. CDR1 and CDR2 from the germline V gene are SQVTM and ANQGSEA. The CDR3 loop spans 11 amino acids. The V gene lost 2 bases and the J gene lost 6 bases, with 5 bases spanning the gap.

The chain is built from TRBV27 and TRBJ2-6, with 7 bases aligning to TRBD1. The V segment lost 6 bases and the J segment 3 bases; nucleotides outside the gene matches: 2. Germline loops: CDR1 MNHEY, CDR2 SMNVEV (reference sequence). CDR3 length equals 14 residues. This CDR3 is CASSDRDGANVLTF. The CDR3 DNA is TGTGCCAGCAGCGACAGGGATGGGGCCAACGTCCTGACTTTC.

This clonotype was found many times. This chain uses TRBV7-8 with TRBJ2-3, with D tentatively TRBD1 (5 bases). Germline V CDR1 and CDR2: SGHVS, FQNEAQ. Deletions cut 1 base from V and 0 bases from J, with 11 bases between. This CDR3 comprises 16 residues. The CDR3 reads CASSLDGAISTDTQYF. In DNA form, the CDR3 reads TGTGCCAGCAGCTTAGATGGGGCGATCAGCACAGATACGCAGTATTTT.

This chain links TRBV7-8 with TRBJ2-1; 12 positions match TRBD2. Germline CDR1 SGHVS, CDR2 FQNEAQ. J was trimmed by 6 bases and V by 4 bases; bases with no gene match: 7. The CDR3 runs to 16 residues. The CDR3 nucleotides read TGTGCCAGCAGCTCGATTCCGGGACTAGCGGGCAATGAGCAGTTCTTC. Residues: CASSSIPGLAGNEQFF.

This clonotype was counted between two and nine times. The rearrangement links TRBV5-1 to TRBJ1-6; D perhaps matches TRBD1 (6 bases). V lost 4 bases to trimming and J lost 8 bases, with 16 bases between them. The CDR3 contains 15 residues. The germline CDR1 and CDR2 sequences are SGHRS and YFSETQ. This chain's CDR3 is CASSTGGGGYSPLHF. Here the CDR3 DNA reads TGCGCCAGCAGCACGGGAGGAGGGGGTTATTCACCCCTCCACTTT.